This T cell receptor beta chain stems from a study of T-cell reconstitution after alpha-beta-depleted transplantation in children. General study results and limits: In patients about two months after transplant, alpha-beta T cells reportedly arose from several hundred expanded graft clones. Recipient T cells and thymic progenitors that survived were the source of the high TCRbeta diversity seen at day 60 in some patients. Most T-cell counts and diversity one year after the transplant came from T cells that were newly produced.

V gave up 6 bases and J gave up 5 bases, with 21 bases separating them. In germline, CDR1 is SGHTA, CDR2 FQGNSA. The CDR3 length is 16 residues. Unique molecular identifiers were incorporated into the prepared TCRbeta library. TCRdb re-derived calls from the PCR reads in MiXCR, one entry per CDR3 protein. Of 450,000 to 550,000 distinct CDR3 sequences in the sample, approximately 10% are singletons; the top ten hold approximately 14%. Regarding this clonotype: Its antigen is still unknown.

The genes are TRBV7-2 and TRBJ2-3, with D tentatively TRBD1 or TRBD2 (6 bases each). The TCR sequence derives from a female patient aged 2-15 years who had a stem cell transplant for aplastic anemia, so the T cells may come from the graft donor. The sequencing here drew on PBMCs, mostly from graft donor cells, taken 180 days after TCRalphabeta/CD19-depleted stem cell transplant. CDR3 in amino acids: CASRYLGGDSGDTQYF. DNA of the CDR3: TGTGCCAGCAGGTACCTGGGGGGCGACAGTGGAGATACGCAGTATTTT. Based on the CDR3 plus reference TRBV7-2 and TRBJ2-3, the full variable domain is GAGVSQSPSNKVTEKGKDVELRCDPISGHTALYWYRQSLGQGLEFLIYFQGNSAPDKSGLPSDRFSAERTGGSVSTLTIQRTQQEDSAVYLCASRYLGGDSGDTQYFGPGTRLTVL.